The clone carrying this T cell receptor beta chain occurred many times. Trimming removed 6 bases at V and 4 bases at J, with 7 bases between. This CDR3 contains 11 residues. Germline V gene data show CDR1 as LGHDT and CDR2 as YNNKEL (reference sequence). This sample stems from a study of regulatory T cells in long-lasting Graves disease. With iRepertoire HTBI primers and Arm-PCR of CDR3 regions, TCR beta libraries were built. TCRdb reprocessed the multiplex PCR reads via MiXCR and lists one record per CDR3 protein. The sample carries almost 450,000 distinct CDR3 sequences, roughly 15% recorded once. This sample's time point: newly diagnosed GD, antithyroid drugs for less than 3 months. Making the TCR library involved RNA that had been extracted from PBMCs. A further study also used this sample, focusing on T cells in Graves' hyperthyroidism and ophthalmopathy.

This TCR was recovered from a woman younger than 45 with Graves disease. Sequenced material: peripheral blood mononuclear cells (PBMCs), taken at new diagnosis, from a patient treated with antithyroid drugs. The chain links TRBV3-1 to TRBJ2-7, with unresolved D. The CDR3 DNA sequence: TGTGCCAGCAGAGACATGTACGAGCAGTACTTC. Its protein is CASRDMYEQYF.